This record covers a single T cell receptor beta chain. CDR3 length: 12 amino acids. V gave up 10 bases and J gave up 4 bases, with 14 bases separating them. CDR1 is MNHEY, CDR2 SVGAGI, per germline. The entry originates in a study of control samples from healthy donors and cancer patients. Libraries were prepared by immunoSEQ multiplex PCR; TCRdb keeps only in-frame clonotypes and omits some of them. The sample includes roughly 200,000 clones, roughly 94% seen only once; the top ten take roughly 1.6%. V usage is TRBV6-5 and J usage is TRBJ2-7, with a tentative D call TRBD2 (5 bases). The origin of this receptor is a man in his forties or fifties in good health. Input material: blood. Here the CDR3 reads CATRGNGYEQYF. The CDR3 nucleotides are TGTGCCACACGAGGGAACGGGTACGAGCAGTACTTC.